This T cell receptor (beta chain) was captured by sequencing in a study of regulatory and conventional T cells in RAG deficiency. Study outcomes and limitations: Shannon entropy fell and Simpson indices rose in RAG-deficient patients. Patient subsets had shorter CDR3s; Omenn Treg-Tconv overlap exceeded 75%.

Profiled with immunoSEQ multiplex PCR; TCRdb holds only in-frame clones, not every one. This table holds around 31,000 clones, about 90% found once. In this sample, this clone turned up once. The antigen remains unidentified. Per the germline V gene, CDR1 is MNHNY and CDR2 is SVGAGI (reference sequence). The CDR3 covers 14 residues. The V gene lost 2 bases and the J gene lost 0 bases, with 7 bases spanning the gap. The same sample was also used in a study of regulatory T cells. That work adds: The PCR used 52 TRBV and 13 TRBJ primers. Skewed V and J usage and few unique V-J pairs marked patient repertoires, most in Tregs.

Sequenced material: CD8+ T cells sorted from blood. The source of this sequence is a human donor in good health. The chain has TRBV6-6 and TRBJ1-1, with D unclear. The CDR3 here is CASSYGGMNTEAFF. CDR3 nucleotide sequence: TGTGCCAGCAGTTACGGAGGTATGAACACTGAAGCTTTCTTT.